These 5 T cell receptor beta chains originate from one sample sequenced in a study of CD8 T cells in ankylosing spondylitis. TCRdb re-called the 5' RACE reads with MiXCR, one entry per CDR3 protein. The sample lists a few hundred thousand distinct CDR3 sequences; more than 15% were seen once. Specimen: blood, either unsorted or a sorted T cell fraction (not recorded which). The receptors come from a male donor with ankylosing spondylitis or in good health (not recorded which).

The chain recombines TRBV7-2 with TRBJ2-3; D gene uncertain. Germline CDR1 SGHTA, CDR2 FQGNSA. Trimming pared 0 bases from V and 5 bases from J, leaving 15 bases between. The length of the CDR3 is 16 residues. CDR3 sequence (DNA): TGTGCCAGCAGCTTAGCCTCCACCCATATGAGAGATACGCAGTATTTT. Translating it yields CASSLASTHMRDTQYF.

The chain uses TRBV29-1 and TRBJ2-1; 13 bases are shared with TRBD2. In germline, CDR1 is SQVTM, CDR2 ANQGSEA. The CDR3 loop spans 15 amino acids. V dropped 8 bases and J dropped 9; count of bases not matched to a gene: 13. CDR3 protein: CSLMEGTSGTVEQFF. The CDR3 bases are TGCAGCCTCATGGAGGGGACTAGCGGGACGGTTGAGCAGTTCTTC.

The V gene is TRBV12-3 or TRBV12-4, the J gene TRBJ2-1; the D gene is possibly TRBD2 (5 bases). The CDR3 extends over 13 amino acids. The V end lost 2 bases, the J end lost 8 bases, and 10 bases lay between the germline ends. CDR3 in DNA: TGTGCCAGCAGTTTATATGAGGGCGATGAGCAGTTCTTC. This sequence encodes CASSLYEGDEQFF.

In its sample, this clonotype was seen many times. V and J are TRBV9 and TRBJ2-2; D gene uncertain. The CDR3 loop spans 13 amino acids. V was trimmed by 0 bases and J by 6 bases, leaving 6 bases between them. Germline CDR1 is SGDLS and CDR2 is YYNGEE. DNA for the CDR3: TGTGCCAGCAGCGTAGGAAGTGCCGGGGAGCTGTTTTTT. As protein: CASSVGSAGELFF.

This clonotype came up a few times. The chain's CDR3 is CSVEAPGEGTGELFF. CDR3 nucleotide sequence: TGCAGCGTTGAAGCCCCAGGGGAGGGCACCGGGGAGCTGTTTTTT. This sequence joins TRBV29-1 and TRBJ2-2; TRBD2 is a possible D gene (7 bases). The CDR3 sequence is 15 residues long. The germline V gene encodes CDR1 SQVTM and CDR2 ANQGSEA. The V end was cut by 1 base, the J end by 4 bases, with 13 bases between.